This TCR beta chain is from a study of cytotoxic CD8 clonotypes in ibrutinib-treated CLL. Across the whole study: Results showed roughly 24 partial and 2 complete responses; following median roughly 70 months, around 15 remained remitted, about 12 advanced. The study recorded mean values of approximately 260,000 productive templates and approximately 94,000 productive rearrangements per sample.

TCRdb's table, derived via immunoSEQ multiplex PCR, lists solely in-frame clones and lacks some. This table holds around 310,000 clones, roughly 85% found once. A note on this clone: Its specificity is not known.

Study outcomes and limitations: There were few public clonotypes, and on treatment they contracted or stayed stable.

The sample consisted of PBMCs, taken before ibrutinib treatment. The receptor comes from a human donor with chronic lymphocytic leukemia.

The CDR3 DNA follows: TGTGCCAGCAGTTCACCGTGGTCCGGTCCCTACGAGCAGTACTTC. It is translated as CASSSPWSGPYEQYF. This chain joins TRBV27 and TRBJ2-7, with no clear D. The germline gives CDR1 MNHEY, CDR2 SMNVEV (reference sequence). V lost 4 bases and J 2 bases, leaving 15 bases between the germline ends. The CDR3 has 15 amino acids.